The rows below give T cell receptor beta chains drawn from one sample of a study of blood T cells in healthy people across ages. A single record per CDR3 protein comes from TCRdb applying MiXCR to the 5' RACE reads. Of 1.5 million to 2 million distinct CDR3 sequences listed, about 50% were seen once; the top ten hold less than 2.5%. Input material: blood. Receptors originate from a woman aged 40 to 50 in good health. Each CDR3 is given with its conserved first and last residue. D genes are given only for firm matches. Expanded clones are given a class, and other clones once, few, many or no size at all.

cdr3_nt: TGTGCCAGCAGTTCAACCCTAGCGGGGGGGGAGTTAGATACGCAGTATTTT; cdr3_aa: CASSSTLAGGELDTQYF; clone_size: once; d_call: TRBD2; j_call: TRBJ2-3; v_call: TRBV12-3/TRBV12-4
cdr3_nt: TGTGCCAGCAGCAGGACTAGCGGGGGGAACAATGAGCAGTACTTC; cdr3_aa: CASSRTSGGNNEQYF; clone_size: .; d_call: TRBD2; j_call: TRBJ2-5; v_call: TRBV6-2/TRBV6-3
cdr3_nt: TGCAGTGCTAGAGATGGAGCGAACAGAGAGTACTTC; cdr3_aa: CSARDGANREYF; clone_size: .; d_call: .; j_call: TRBJ2-4; v_call: TRBV20-1
cdr3_nt: TGTGCCAGCAGTGCCACCGTCACTTTGGCGTCCAGCACAGATACGCAGTATTTT; cdr3_aa: CASSATVTLASSTDTQYF; clone_size: .; d_call: .; j_call: TRBJ2-3; v_call: TRBV12-3/TRBV12-4
cdr3_nt: TGTGCCAGCAGTGTCCAGGACAGTTATGGCTACACCTTC; cdr3_aa: CASSVQDSYGYTF; clone_size: .; d_call: .; j_call: TRBJ1-2; v_call: TRBV6-5
cdr3_nt: TGTGCCAGCAGTACGCCCGGACAGGCCCGAAACTATGGCTACACCTTC; cdr3_aa: CASSTPGQARNYGYTF; clone_size: .; d_call: TRBD1; j_call: TRBJ1-2; v_call: TRBV12-3/TRBV12-4
cdr3_nt: TGTGCCAGCAGCCCAGGGACAGGGGGCACAAATCAGCCCCAGCATTTT; cdr3_aa: CASSPGTGGTNQPQHF; clone_size: .; d_call: TRBD1; j_call: TRBJ1-5; v_call: TRBV7-2
cdr3_nt: TGTGCCAGCAGTGCCTACGACAGGGAGACCCAGTACTTC; cdr3_aa: CASSAYDRETQYF; clone_size: .; d_call: .; j_call: TRBJ2-5; v_call: TRBV27
cdr3_nt: TGTGCCAGCAGCGTAGTTAGAGGGACAGCCATGAACACTGAAGCTTTCTTT; cdr3_aa: CASSVVRGTAMNTEAFF; clone_size: once; d_call: TRBD1; j_call: TRBJ1-1; v_call: TRBV9
cdr3_nt: TGTGCCAGCAGCCTTAGCGGGCCCCTCGTAAGGGATACGCAGTATTTT; cdr3_aa: CASSLSGPLVRDTQYF; clone_size: few; d_call: TRBD2; j_call: TRBJ2-3; v_call: TRBV7-2